This TCR beta chain was captured by sequencing in a study of blood T cells in healthy people across ages. Study-level points and caveats: Comparison with aged donors showed that long-lived donors had more naive CD4+ cells and higher diversity. Any conclusive comparison of naive versus antigen-experienced cells was prevented by using unsorted PBMCs.

This CDR3 spans 16 amino acids. V shed 7 bases and J 0 bases; nucleotides not matched to a gene: 10. Germline V gene sequence: CDR1 SQVTM, CDR2 ANQGSEA. It was with a sample-barcoded 5' primer and a J-beta primer mix that a second PCR of roughly 6 to 12 cycles was run. TCRdb reprocessed the 5' RACE reads with MiXCR, giving one entry per CDR3 protein. The sample shows fewer than 750,000 distinct CDR3 sequences, around 48% of them seen only once. In regard to this clonotype: Its antigen remains unidentified. A much larger clone differs by one base, so this may be a read error.

Peripheral blood from each donor was collected in a volume of about 10 milliliters. The receptor was derived from a man of 80 years or more in good health. The chain joins TRBV29-1 to TRBJ2-3, with 10 bases aligning to TRBD1. What was sequenced was blood. The CDR3 DNA is TGCAGCGCTGGGACAGGGGCAAGGCCTAGCACAGATACGCAGTATTTT. Its protein product is CSAGTGARPSTDTQYF.